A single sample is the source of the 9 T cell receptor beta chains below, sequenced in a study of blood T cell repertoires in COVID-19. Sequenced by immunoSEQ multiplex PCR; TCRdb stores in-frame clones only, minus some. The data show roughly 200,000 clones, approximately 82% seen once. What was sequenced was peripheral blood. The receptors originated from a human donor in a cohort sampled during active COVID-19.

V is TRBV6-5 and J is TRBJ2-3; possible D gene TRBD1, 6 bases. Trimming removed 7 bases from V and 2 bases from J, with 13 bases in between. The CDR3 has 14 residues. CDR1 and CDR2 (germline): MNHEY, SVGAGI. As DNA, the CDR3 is TGTGCCAGCAACCTACAGGGAGTCACAGATACGCAGTATTTT. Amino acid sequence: CASNLQGVTDTQYF.

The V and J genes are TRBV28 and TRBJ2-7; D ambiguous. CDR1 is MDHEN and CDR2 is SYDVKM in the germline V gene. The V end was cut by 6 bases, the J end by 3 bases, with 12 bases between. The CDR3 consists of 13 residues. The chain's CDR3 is CASRARLDYEQYF. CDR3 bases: TGTGCCAGCAGGGCGCGTCTAGACTACGAGCAGTACTTC.

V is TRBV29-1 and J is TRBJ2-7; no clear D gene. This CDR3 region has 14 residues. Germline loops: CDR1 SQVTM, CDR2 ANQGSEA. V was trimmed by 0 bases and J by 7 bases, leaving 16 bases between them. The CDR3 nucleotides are TGCAGCGTTGAAGATCGGCTACAACCTAGGGAGCAGTACTTC. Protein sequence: CSVEDRLQPREQYF.

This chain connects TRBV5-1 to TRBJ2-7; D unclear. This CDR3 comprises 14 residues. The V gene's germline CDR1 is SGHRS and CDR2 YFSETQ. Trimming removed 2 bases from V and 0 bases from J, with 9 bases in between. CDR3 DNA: TGCGCCAGCAGCTTAATACCTAGCTCCTACGAGCAGTACTTC. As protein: CASSLIPSSYEQYF. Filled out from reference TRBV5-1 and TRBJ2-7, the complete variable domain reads KAGVTQTPRYLIKTRGQQVTLSCSPISGHRSVSWYQQTPGQGLQFLFEYFSETQRNKGNFPGRFSGRQFSNSRSEMNVSTLELGDSALYLCASSLIPSSYEQYFGPGTRLTVT.

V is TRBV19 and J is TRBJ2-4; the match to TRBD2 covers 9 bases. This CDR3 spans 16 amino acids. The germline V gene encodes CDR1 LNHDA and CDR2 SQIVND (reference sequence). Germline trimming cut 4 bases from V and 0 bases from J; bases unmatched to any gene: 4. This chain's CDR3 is CASSTGTSLAKNIQYF. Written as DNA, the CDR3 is TGTGCCAGTAGTACCGGGACTAGCCTAGCCAAAAACATTCAGTACTTC.

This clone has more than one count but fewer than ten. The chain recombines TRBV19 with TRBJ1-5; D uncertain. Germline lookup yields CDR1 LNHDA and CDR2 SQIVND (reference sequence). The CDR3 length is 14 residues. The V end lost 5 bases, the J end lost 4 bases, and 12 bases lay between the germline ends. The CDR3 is CASSDTRRNQPQHF. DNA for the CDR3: TGTGCCAGTAGTGACACCAGAAGGAATCAGCCCCAGCATTTT. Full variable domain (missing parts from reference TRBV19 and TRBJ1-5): DGGITQSPKYLFRKEGQNVTLSCEQNLNHDAMYWYRQDPGQGLRLIYYSQIVNDFQKGDIAEGYSVSREKKESFPLTVTSAQKNPTAFYLCASSDTRRNQPQHFGDGTRLSIL.

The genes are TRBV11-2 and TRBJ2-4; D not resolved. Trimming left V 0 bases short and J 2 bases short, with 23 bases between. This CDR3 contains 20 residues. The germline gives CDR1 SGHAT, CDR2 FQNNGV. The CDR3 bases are TGTGCCAGCAGCTTAGAGCGTTATTATTTTAACCCGTTGCCCAAAAACATTCAGTACTTC. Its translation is CASSLERYYFNPLPKNIQYF.

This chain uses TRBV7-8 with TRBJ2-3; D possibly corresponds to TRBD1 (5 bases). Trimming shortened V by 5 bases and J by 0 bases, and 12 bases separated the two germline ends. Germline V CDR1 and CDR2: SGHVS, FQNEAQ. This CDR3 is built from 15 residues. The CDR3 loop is CASSPRAGSTDTQYF. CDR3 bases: TGTGCCAGCAGCCCTCGGGCAGGGAGCACAGATACGCAGTATTTT.

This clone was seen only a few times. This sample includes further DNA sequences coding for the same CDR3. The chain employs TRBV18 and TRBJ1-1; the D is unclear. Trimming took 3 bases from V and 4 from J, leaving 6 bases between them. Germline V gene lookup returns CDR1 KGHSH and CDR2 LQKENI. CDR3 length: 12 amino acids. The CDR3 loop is CASSPSSTEAFF. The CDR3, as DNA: TGTGCCAGCTCACCGAGTAGCACTGAAGCTTTCTTT. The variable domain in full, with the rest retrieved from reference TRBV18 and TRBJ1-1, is NAGVMQNPRHLVRRRGQEARLRCSPMKGHSHVYWYRQLPEEGLKFMVYLQKENIIDESGMPKERFSAEFPKEGPSILRIQQVVRGDSAAYFCASSPSSTEAFFGQGTRLTVV.